A single sample gave rise to the 10 T cell receptor beta chains below, sequenced in a study of T cells in women clearing cervical HPV infection. Here immunoSEQ multiplex PCR was the method, and the copy in TCRdb shows in-frame clones only, minus some. The sample data list about 20,000 clones. The sample comprised blood buffy coat. Receptors originate from a woman aged 18 to 75 with a cervical HPV16 infection that either progressed to CIN3+ or cleared (not recorded which).

Turning to this clone: The read comes to an end 3 residues before the CDR3 does, leaving the germline J gene to fill in the end. This chain joins TRBV2 and TRBJ2-1; 8 nucleotides line up with TRBD1. The CDR3 is 14 residues long. Germline loops: CDR1 SNHLY, CDR2 FYNNEI. J was trimmed by 4 bases and V by 6 bases; bases with no gene match: 5. CDR3 sequence reads: CASRAGGAYNEQFF. The DNA read from the CDR3 is TGTGCCAGCAGGGCAGGGGGCGCGTACAATGAG.

Points on this clone: The read stops 3 residues short of the end of the CDR3; the missing end is completed from the germline J gene. The chain is built from TRBV6-2 or TRBV6-3 and TRBJ1-1, with 9 bases fitting TRBD1. The germline V gene has CDR1 MNHEY and CDR2 SVGEGT. The V segment lost 8 bases and the J segment 5 bases; nucleotides outside the gene matches: 6. The CDR3 extends over 13 amino acids. CDR3 sequence reads: CASQGQGGTEAFF. CDR3 DNA (partial): TGTGCCAGCCAGGGACAGGGAGGAACTGAA.

As for this clone: The missing CDR3 end, 3 residues past where the read stops, is filled in from the germline J gene. The same CDR3 is also encoded by other DNA sequences in this sample. This chain uses TRBV4-1 with TRBJ1-3; tentatively, D is TRBD1 (5 bases). Trimming shortened V by 3 bases and J by 8 bases, and 11 bases separated the two germline ends. CDR1 is MGHRA and CDR2 is YSYEKL in the germline V gene. This CDR3 is 13 amino acids long. CDR3 sequence: CASSQGPWDTIYF. Partial CDR3 DNA: TGCGCCAGCAGCCAGGGGCCATGGGACACC.

CDR3 loop: CASSSLTDTGELFF. CDR3 DNA (partial): TGCGCCAGCAGCTCGCTGACAGACACCGGGGAG. The chain combines TRBV5-1 with TRBJ2-2; possible D gene TRBD1, 5 bases. The read terminates 3 residues before the CDR3 end, so the remaining end is supplied by the germline J gene. The CDR3 is 14 amino acids. Germline lookup yields CDR1 SGHRS and CDR2 YFSETQ. V dropped 3 bases and J dropped 3 bases, with 9 bases sitting between them.

Concerning this clone: The CDR3 is cut off 3 residues early in the read; its end comes from the germline J gene. The V gene is TRBV6-1, the J gene TRBJ1-5; 7 bases are shared with TRBD1. With 6 bases clipped from V and 4 bases from J, the junction kept 15 bases outside the gene matches. Germline V CDR1 and CDR2: MNHNS, SASEGT. The CDR3 sequence is 17 residues long. CDR3 in amino acids: CASSEPTGKSENQPQHF. The part of the CDR3 DNA that was read is TGTGCCAGCAGCGAACCGACAGGGAAGTCGGAAAATCAGCCC.

In regard to this clone: Coverage ceases 3 residues before the CDR3 finishes, and the germline J gene fills in the end. V and J are TRBV7-8 and TRBJ2-3; 9 nucleotides agree with TRBD2. The germline CDR1 and CDR2 sequences are SGHVS and FQNEAQ. The CDR3 runs 17 residues. CDR3 sequence: CASSLERWASGTETQYF. Partial CDR3 DNA: TGTGCCAGCAGCTTAGAGAGATGGGCTAGCGGGACGGAGACG.

With respect to this clone: The read gets to within 3 residues of the CDR3 end, and the germline J gene fills in the rest. The gene calls are TRBV6-2 or TRBV6-3 and TRBJ2-7; maybe TRBD2 (6 bases). The CDR3 is 13 amino acids. Germline assignment: CDR1 MNHEY and CDR2 SVGEGT. Trimming shortened V by 3 bases and J by 6 bases, and 12 bases separated the two germline ends. The CDR3 reads CASSYGGRSEQYF. CDR3 bases read: TGTGCCAGCAGTTATGGGGGGAGAAGCGAG.

As to this clone: Read sequence stops 3 residues before the CDR3 end, and the germline J gene provides the missing end. The chain uses TRBV13 and TRBJ2-3; 8 bases align to TRBD2. Germline CDR1 is PRHDT and CDR2 is FYEKMQ (reference sequence). The CDR3 covers 15 residues. The V gene end was trimmed by 3 bases and the J gene end by 3 bases; junction bases not matched to a gene: 5. This CDR3 reads CASSLGTSGTDTQYF. Incomplete CDR3 DNA: TGTGCCAGCAGCTTGGGGACTAGTGGAACAGATACG.

To note about this clone: The read ends 3 residues shy of where the CDR3 ends; the end is completed using the germline J gene. This chain uses TRBV11-3 with TRBJ2-2; TRBD1 might be the D (6 bases). Germline loops: CDR1 SGHNT, CDR2 YENEEA. V lost 6 bases to trimming and J lost 2 bases, with 10 bases between them. This CDR3 region has 14 residues. The CDR3 is CASRDSLNTGELFF. The DNA read from the CDR3 is TGTGCCAGCAGGGACAGTCTTAACACCGGGGAG.

Concerning this clone: The read gets to within 3 residues of the CDR3 end, and the germline J gene fills in the rest. The chain joins TRBV7-8 to TRBJ2-1, with 7 positions matching TRBD2. The CDR3 has 15 residues. The germline gives CDR1 SGHVS, CDR2 FQNEAQ. With 1 base clipped from V and 1 base from J, the junction kept 1 base outside the gene matches. This CDR3 reads CASSLGGRSYNEQFF. Partial CDR3 DNA: TGTGCCAGCAGCTTAGGCGGGAGATCCTACAATGAG.